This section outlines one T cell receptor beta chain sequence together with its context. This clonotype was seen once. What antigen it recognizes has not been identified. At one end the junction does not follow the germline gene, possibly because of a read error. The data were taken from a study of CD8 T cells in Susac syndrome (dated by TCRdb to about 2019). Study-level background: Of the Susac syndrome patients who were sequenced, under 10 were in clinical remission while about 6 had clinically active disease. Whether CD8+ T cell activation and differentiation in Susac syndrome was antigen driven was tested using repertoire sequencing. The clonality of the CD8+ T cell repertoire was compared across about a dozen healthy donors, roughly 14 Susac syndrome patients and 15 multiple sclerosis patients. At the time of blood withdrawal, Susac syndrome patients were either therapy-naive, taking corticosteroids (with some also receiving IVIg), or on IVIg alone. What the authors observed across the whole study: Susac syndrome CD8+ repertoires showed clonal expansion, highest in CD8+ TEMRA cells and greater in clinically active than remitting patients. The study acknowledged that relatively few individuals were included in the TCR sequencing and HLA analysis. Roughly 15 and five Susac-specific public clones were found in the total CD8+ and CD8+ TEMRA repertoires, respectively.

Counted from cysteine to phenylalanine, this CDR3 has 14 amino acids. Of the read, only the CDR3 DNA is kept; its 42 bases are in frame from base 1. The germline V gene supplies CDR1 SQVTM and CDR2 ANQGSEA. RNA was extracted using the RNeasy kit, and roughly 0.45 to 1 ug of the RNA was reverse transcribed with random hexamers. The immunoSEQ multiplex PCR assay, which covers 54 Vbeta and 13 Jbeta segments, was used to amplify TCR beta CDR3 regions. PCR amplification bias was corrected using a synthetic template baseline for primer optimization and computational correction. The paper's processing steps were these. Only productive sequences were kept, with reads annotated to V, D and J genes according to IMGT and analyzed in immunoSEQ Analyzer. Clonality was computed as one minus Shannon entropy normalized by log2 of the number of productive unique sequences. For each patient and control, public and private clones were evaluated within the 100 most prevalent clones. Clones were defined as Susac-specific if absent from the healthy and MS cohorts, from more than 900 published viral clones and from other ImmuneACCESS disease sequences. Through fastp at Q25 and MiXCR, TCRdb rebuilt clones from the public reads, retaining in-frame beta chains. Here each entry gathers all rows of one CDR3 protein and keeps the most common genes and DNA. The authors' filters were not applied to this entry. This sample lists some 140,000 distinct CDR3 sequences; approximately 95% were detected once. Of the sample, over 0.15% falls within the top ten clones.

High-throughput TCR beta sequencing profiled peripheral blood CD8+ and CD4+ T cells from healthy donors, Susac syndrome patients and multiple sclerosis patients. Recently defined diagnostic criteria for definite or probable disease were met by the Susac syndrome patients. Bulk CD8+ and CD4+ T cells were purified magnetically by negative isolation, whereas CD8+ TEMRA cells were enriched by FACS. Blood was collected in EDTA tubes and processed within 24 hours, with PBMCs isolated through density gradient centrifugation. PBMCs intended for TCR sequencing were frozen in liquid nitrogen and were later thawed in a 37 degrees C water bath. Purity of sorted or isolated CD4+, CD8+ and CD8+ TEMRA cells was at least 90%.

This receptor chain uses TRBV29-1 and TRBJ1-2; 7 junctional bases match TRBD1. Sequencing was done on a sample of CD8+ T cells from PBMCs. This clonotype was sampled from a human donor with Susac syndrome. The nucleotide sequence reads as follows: TGCAGCGTCGAAGAGGGACAGATTAACTATGGCTACACCTTC. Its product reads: CSVEEGQINYGYTF. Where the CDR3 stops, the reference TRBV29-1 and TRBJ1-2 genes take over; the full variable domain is SAVISQKPSRDICQRGTSLTIQCQVDSQVTMMFWYRQQPGQSLTLIATANQGSEATYESGFVIDKFPISRPNLTFSTLTVSNMSPEDSSIYLCSVEEGQINYGYTFGSGTRLTVV.